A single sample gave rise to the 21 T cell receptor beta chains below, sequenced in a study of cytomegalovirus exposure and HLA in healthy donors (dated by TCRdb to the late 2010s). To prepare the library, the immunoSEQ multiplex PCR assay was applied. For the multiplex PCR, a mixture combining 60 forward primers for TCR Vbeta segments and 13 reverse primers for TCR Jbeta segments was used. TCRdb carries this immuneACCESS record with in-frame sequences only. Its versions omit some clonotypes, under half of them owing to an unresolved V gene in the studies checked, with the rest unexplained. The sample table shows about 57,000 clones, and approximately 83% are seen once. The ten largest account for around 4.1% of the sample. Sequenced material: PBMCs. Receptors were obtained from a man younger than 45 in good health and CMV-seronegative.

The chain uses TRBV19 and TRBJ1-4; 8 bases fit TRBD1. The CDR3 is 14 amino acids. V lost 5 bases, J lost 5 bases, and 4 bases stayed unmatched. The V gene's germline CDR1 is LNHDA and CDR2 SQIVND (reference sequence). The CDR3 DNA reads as TGTGCCAGTAGTCTCCGGGACAGGAATGAAAAACTGTTTTTT. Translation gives CASSLRDRNEKLFF.

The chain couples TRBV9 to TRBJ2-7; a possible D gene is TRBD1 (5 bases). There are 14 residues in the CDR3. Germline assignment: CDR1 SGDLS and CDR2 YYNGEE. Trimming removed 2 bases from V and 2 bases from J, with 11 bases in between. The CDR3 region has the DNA TGTGCCAGCAGCGTGTCAGGGATTCCCTACGAGCAGTACTTC. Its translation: CASSVSGIPYEQYF.

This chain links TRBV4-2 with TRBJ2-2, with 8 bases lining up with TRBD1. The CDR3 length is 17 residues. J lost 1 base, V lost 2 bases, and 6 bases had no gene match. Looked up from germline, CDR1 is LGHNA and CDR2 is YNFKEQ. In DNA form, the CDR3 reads TGTGCCAGCAGCCAACCCCGGGACAGGAGGAACACCGGGGAGCTGTTTTTT. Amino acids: CASSQPRDRRNTGELFF.

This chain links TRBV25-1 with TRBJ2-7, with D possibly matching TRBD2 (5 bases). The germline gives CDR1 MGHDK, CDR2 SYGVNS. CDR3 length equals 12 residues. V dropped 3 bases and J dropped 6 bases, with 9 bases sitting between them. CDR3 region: CASSDPGSEQYF. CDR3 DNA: TGTGCCAGCAGTGACCCGGGATCCGAGCAGTACTTC.

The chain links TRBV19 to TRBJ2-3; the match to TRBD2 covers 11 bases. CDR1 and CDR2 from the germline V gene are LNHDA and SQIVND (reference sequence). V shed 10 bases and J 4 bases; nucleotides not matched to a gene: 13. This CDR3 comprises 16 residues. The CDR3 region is CAIFWVLAGVSDTQYF. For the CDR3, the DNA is TGTGCCATTTTCTGGGTACTAGCGGGAGTGTCAGATACGCAGTATTTT.

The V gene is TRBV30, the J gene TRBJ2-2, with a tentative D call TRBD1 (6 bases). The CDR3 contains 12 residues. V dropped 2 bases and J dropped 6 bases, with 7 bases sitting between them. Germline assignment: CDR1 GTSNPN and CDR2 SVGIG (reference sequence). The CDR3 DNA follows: TGTGCCTGGAGTTGGGGGCCCGGGGAGCTGTTTTTT. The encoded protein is CAWSWGPGELFF. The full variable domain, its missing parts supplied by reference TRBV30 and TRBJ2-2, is SQTIHQWPATLVQPVGSPLSLECTVEGTSNPNLYWYRQAAGRGLQLLFYSVGIGQISSEVPQNLSASRPQDRQFILSSKKLLLSDSGFYLCAWSWGPGELFFGEGSRLTVL.

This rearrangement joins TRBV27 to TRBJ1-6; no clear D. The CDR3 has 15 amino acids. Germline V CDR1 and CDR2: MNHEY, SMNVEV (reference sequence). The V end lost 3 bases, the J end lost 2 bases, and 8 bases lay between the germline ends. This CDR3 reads CASSFRQAYNSPLHF. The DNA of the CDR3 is TGTGCCAGCAGTTTTCGGCAGGCCTATAATTCACCCCTCCACTTT.

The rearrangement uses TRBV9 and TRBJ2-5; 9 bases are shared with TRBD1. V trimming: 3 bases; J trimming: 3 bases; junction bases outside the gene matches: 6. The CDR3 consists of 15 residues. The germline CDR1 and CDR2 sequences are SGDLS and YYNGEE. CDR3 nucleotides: TGTGCCAGCAGCGCCCGGGACAGGGAAAAAGAGACCCAGTACTTC. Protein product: CASSARDREKETQYF.

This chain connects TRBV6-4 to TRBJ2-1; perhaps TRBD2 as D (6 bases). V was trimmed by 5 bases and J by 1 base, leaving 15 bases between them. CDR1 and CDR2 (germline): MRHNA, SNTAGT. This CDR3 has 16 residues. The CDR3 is CASSLIGTPSYNEQFF. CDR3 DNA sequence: TGTGCCAGCAGTTTGATCGGGACTCCGTCCTACAATGAGCAGTTCTTC.

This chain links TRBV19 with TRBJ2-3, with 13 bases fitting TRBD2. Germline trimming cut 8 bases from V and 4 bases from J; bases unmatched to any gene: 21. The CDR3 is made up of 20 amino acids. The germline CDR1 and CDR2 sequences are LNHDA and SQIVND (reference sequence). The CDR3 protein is CASSYRGLAGSAGGPDTQYF. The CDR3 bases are TGTGCCAGTTCATATAGGGGACTAGCGGGGTCGGCTGGTGGGCCAGATACGCAGTATTTT.

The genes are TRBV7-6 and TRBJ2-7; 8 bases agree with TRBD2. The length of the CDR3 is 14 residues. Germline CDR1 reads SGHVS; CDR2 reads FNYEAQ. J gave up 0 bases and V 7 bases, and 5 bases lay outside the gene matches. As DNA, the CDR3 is TGTGCCAGCAAGGAGCGGGAGCACTCCTACGAGCAGTACTTC. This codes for CASKEREHSYEQYF. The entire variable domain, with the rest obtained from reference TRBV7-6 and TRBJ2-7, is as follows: GAGVSQSPRYKVTKRGQDVALRCDPISGHVSLYWYRQALGQGPEFLTYFNYEAQQDKSGLPNDRFSAERPEGSISTLTIQRTEQRDSAMYRCASKEREHSYEQYFGPGTRLTVT.

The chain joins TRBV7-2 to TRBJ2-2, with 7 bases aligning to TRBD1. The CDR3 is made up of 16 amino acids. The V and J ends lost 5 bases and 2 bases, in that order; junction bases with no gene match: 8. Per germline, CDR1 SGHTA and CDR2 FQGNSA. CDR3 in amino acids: CASSPWTGLNTGELFF. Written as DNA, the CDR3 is TGTGCCAGCAGCCCATGGACAGGACTCAACACCGGGGAGCTGTTTTTT.

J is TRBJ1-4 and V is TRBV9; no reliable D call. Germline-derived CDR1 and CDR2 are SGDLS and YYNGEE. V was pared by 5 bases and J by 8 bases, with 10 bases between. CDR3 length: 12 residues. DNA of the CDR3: TGTGCCAGCAGTCCTAGAGGGGAAAAACTGTTTTTT. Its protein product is CASSPRGEKLFF.

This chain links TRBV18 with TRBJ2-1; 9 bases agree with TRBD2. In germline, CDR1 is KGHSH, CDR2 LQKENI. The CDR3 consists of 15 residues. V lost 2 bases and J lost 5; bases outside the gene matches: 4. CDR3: CASSPSLAGNNEQFF. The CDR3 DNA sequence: TGTGCCAGCTCACCAAGTCTAGCGGGGAACAATGAGCAGTTCTTC.

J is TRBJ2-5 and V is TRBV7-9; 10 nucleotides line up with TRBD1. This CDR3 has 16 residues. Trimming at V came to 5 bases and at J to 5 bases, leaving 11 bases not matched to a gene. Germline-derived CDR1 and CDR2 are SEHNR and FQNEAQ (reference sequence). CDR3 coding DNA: TGTGCCAGCAGCCTGTACCGGGACAGGGGTTACGAGACCCAGTACTTC. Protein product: CASSLYRDRGYETQYF.

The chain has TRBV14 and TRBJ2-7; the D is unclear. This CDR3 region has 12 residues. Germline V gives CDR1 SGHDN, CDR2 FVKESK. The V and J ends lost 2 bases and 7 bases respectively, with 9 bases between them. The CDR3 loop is CASSQTIGEQYF. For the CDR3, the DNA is TGTGCCAGCAGCCAAACGATCGGGGAGCAGTACTTC.

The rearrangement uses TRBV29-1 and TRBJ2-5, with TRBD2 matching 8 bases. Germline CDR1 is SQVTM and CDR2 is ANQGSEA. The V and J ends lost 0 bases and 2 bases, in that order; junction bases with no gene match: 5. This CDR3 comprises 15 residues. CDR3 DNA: TGCAGCGTTGAAGATTGGACTAGCAGACAAGAGACCCAGTACTTC. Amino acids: CSVEDWTSRQETQYF.

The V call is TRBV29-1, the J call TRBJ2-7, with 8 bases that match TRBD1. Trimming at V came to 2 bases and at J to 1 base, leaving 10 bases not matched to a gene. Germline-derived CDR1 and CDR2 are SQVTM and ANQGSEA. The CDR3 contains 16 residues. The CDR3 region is CSVELPGQENSYEQYF. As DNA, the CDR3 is TGCAGCGTTGAACTTCCGGGACAGGAAAATTCCTACGAGCAGTACTTC.

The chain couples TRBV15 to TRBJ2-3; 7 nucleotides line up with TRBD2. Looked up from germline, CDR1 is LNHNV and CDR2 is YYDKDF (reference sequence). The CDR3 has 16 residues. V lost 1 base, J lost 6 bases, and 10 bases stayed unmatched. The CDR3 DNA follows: TGTGCCACCAGCAGAGGGGCGACTAGCTCATGGGATACGCAGTATTTT. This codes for CATSRGATSSWDTQYF.

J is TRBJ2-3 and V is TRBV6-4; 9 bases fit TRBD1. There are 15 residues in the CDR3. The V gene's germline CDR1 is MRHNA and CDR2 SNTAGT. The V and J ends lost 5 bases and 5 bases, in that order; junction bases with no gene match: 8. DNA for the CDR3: TGTGCCAGCAGTCCACAGGGGGCGAGGTTAGATACGCAGTATTTT. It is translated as CASSPQGARLDTQYF.

The CDR3 DNA sequence: TGTGCCAGCCAACAGGAGAACACTGAAGCTTTCTTT. It translates to CASQQENTEAFF. The rearrangement uses TRBV19 and TRBJ1-1; maybe TRBD1 (5 bases). Germline CDR1 LNHDA, CDR2 SQIVND (reference sequence). The CDR3 spans 12 residues. V was cut by 9 bases and J by 1 base, with 9 bases left in between.